This T cell receptor beta chain was identified during a study of cytomegalovirus exposure and HLA in healthy donors. Findings and limits, study-wide: Upon later analysis, TCR association rates were observed to vary by HLA locus, being highest for DRB1 and lowest for HLA-C. Prediction of most subjects' HLA-A and HLA-B alleles by TCR beta sequences was reportedly accurate. In an earlier analysis, most TCR beta V segments were productive about 90% or about 30% of the time.

This clone was seen a handful of times. Its target is unknown. The donors, nominally healthy at sampling, likely had unrecorded immune exposures. CDR1 is MNHNS and CDR2 is SASEGT in the germline V gene. V gave up 8 bases and J gave up 2 bases; unmatched junction bases: 9. The CDR3 loop spans 15 amino acids. PCR primers comprised 60 Vbeta and 13 Jbeta primers. Assay used: immunoSEQ multiplex PCR; TCRdb lists only in-frame clones, some missing. The repertoire holds fewer than 200,000 clones, with 87% as singletons. The TCR was taken from a woman aged 30 to 39 in good health and CMV-seronegative. This chain connects TRBV6-1 to TRBJ1-5, with 7 bases lining up with TRBD1. Sequencing was performed on PBMCs. The CDR3, as DNA: TGTGCCAGCGGGGGAGACAGGGATGGCAATCAGCCCCAGCATTTT. Encoded protein: CASGGDRDGNQPQHF.